A single T cell receptor (beta chain) is shown here with its context. Primers for the PCR totalled 60 Vbeta and 13 Jbeta. Here immunoSEQ multiplex PCR was the method, and the copy in TCRdb shows in-frame clones only, minus some. The sample includes over 85,000 clones, over 60% of them seen just once. This sample is drawn from a study of cytomegalovirus exposure and HLA in healthy donors. The sequencing input was PBMCs. The receptor comes from a male donor in good health and CMV-seropositive.

CDR3: CASSPRTGDVQPQHF. CDR3 DNA: TGCGCCAGCAGTCCTCGGACCGGGGATGTTCAGCCCCAGCATTTT. The rearrangement links TRBV10-1 to TRBJ1-5, with D uncertain. Trimming removed 5 bases from V and 6 bases from J, with 17 bases in between. CDR3 length: 15 residues. Germline V gene lookup returns CDR1 WNHNN and CDR2 SYGVQD (reference sequence).